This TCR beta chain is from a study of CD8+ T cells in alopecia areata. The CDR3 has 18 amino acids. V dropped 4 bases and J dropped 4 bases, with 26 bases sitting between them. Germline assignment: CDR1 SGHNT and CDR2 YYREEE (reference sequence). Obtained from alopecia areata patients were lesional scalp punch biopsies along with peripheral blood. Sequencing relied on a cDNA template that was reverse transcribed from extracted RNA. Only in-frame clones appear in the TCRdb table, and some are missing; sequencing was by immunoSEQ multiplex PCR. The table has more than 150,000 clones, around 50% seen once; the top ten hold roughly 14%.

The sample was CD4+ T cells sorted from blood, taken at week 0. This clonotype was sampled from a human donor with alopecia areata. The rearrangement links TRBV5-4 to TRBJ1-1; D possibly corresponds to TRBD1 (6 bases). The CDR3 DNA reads TGTGCCAGCAGCCCAAACCCCACACAGGGAAGTGTGCTCACTGAAGCTTTCTTT. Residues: CASSPNPTQGSVLTEAFF.